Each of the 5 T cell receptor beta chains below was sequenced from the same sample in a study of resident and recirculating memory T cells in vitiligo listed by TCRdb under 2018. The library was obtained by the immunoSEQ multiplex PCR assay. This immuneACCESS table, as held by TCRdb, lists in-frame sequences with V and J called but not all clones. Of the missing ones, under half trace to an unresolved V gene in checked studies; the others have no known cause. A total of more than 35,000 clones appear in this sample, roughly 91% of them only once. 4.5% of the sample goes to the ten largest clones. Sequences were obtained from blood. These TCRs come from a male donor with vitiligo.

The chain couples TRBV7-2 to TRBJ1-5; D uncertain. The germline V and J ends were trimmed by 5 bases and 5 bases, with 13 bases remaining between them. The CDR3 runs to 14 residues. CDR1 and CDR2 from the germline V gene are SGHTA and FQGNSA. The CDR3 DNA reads TGTGCCAGCAGCCCCCTGCCACAATATCAGCCCCAGCATTTT. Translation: CASSPLPQYQPQHF.

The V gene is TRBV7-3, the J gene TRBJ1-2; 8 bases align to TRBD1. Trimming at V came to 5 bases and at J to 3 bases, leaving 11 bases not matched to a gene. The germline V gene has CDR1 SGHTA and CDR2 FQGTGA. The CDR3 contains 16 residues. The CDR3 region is CASSPGGQGRHYGYTF. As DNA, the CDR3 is TGTGCCAGCAGCCCCGGAGGACAGGGCCGCCACTATGGCTACACCTTC.

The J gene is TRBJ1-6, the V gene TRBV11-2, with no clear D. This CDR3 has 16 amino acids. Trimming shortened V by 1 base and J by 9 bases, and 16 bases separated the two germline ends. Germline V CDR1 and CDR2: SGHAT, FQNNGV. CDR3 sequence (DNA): TGTGCCAGCAGCTTAGTTGGGCAGGCAGGCCGTTCACCCCTCCACTTT. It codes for CASSLVGQAGRSPLHF.

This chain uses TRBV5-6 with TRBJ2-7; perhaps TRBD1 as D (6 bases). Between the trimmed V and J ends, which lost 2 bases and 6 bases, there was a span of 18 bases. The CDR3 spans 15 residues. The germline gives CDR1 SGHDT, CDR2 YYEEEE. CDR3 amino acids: CASSFLRDDRSEQYF. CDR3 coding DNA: TGTGCCAGCAGCTTTCTCCGGGACGACAGGAGCGAGCAGTACTTC.

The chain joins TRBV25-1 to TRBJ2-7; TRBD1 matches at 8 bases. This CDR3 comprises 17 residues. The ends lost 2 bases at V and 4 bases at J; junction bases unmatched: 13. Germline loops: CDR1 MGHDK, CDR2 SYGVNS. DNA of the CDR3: TGTGCCAGCAGTGAACCCGGACAGGGATCGTTTCCTTACGAGCAGTACTTC. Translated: CASSEPGQGSFPYEQYF.